A single sample is the source of the 27 T cell receptor beta chains below, sequenced in a study of blood T cell repertoires in COVID-19. The repertoire was sequenced with immunoSEQ multiplex PCR; TCRdb's copy has only in-frame clones and lacks some. The sample carries about 180,000 clones, 88% recorded once. The sample taken for sequencing was peripheral blood. The receptors were sampled from a woman between 25 and 40 years old with acute or convalescent COVID-19.

This clone was seen more than once but under ten times. The V gene is TRBV7-2, the J gene TRBJ1-2, with D hard to call. The CDR3 is 13 amino acids. Germline V CDR1 and CDR2: SGHTA, FQGNSA. V was cut by 1 base and J by 4 bases, with 7 bases left in between. DNA for the CDR3: TGTGCCAGCAGCTTAGACTGGGCCTATGGCTACACCTTC. The encoded protein is CASSLDWAYGYTF.

V is TRBV19 and J is TRBJ2-1; no reliable D call. Per germline, CDR1 LNHDA and CDR2 SQIVND (reference sequence). V was cut by 8 bases and J by 4 bases, with 6 bases left in between. This CDR3 is 11 amino acids long. CDR3 region: CASSRYNEQFF. The CDR3 DNA is TGTGCCAGTTCGAGGTACAATGAGCAGTTCTTC.

This clone was detected once. The J gene is TRBJ2-6, the V gene TRBV12-3 or TRBV12-4; no clear D gene. V gave up 7 bases and J gave up 1 base, with 5 bases separating them. The CDR3 runs to 13 residues. The CDR3 bases are TGTGCCAGCACCTTGTCTGGGGCCAACGTCCTGACTTTC. It encodes CASTLSGANVLTF.

The chain uses TRBV30 and TRBJ2-7, with 12 bases matching TRBD2. Germline V lookup: CDR1 GTSNPN, CDR2 SVGIG (reference sequence). J gave up 7 bases and V 7 bases, and 14 bases lay outside the gene matches. The CDR3 consists of 15 residues. The CDR3 nucleotides read TGTGCCTATCAACCCCGACTAGCGGGAGTGGGTGAGCAGTACTTC. Translating it yields CAYQPRLAGVGEQYF.

Written as DNA, the CDR3 is TGTGCCAGCCGATGGAGCTCCTACAATGAGCAGTTCTTC. It encodes CASRWSSYNEQFF. This chain connects TRBV12-3 or TRBV12-4 to TRBJ2-1; no clear D. V shed 8 bases and J shed 0 bases, with 8 bases lying between them. The CDR3 loop spans 13 amino acids.

Only one count was recorded for this clone. This chain uses TRBV11-3 with TRBJ2-7; maybe TRBD2 (5 bases). The CDR3 is made up of 12 amino acids. Germline V gene lookup returns CDR1 SGHNT and CDR2 YENEEA. V gave up 1 base and J gave up 6 bases, with 7 bases separating them. The CDR3 loop is CASSLGRGEQYF. In DNA, the CDR3 is TGTGCCAGCAGCTTAGGTCGGGGCGAGCAGTACTTC.

The V gene is TRBV27, the J gene TRBJ2-1, with unresolved D. Trimming pared 3 bases from V and 6 bases from J, leaving 15 bases between. Germline V lookup: CDR1 MNHEY, CDR2 SMNVEV (reference sequence). The CDR3 spans 15 residues. The CDR3 loop is CASSFFLDSTNEQFF. For the CDR3, the DNA is TGTGCCAGCAGTTTCTTCCTTGACTCCACCAATGAGCAGTTCTTC.

The gene calls are TRBV7-9 and TRBJ1-2; possible D gene TRBD1, 6 bases. Per the germline V gene, CDR1 is SEHNR and CDR2 is FQNEAQ (reference sequence). The CDR3 loop spans 13 amino acids. Between the trimmed V and J ends, which lost 3 bases and 4 bases, there was a span of 9 bases. CDR3 sequence reads: CASSLSTGYGYTF. The DNA of the CDR3 is TGTGCCAGCAGCTTGTCGACAGGCTATGGCTACACCTTC.

The chain joins TRBV5-1 to TRBJ2-3, with D tentatively TRBD1 (5 bases). Germline-derived CDR1 and CDR2 are SGHRS and YFSETQ. This CDR3 comprises 16 residues. The germline V and J ends were trimmed by 4 bases and 0 bases, with 15 bases remaining between them. CDR3 sequence (DNA): TGCGCCAGCAGCCCTCTAGGGGTCGAGAGCACAGATACGCAGTATTTT. Its protein is CASSPLGVESTDTQYF.

The sample holds one count of this clone. The chain joins TRBV28 to TRBJ2-2; D not certain. CDR1 is MDHEN, CDR2 SYDVKM, per germline. V was clipped by 3 bases and J by 4 bases, with 12 bases between them. CDR3 length: 15 residues. CDR3 region: CASSFPPRGTGELFF. CDR3 nucleotides: TGTGCCAGCAGTTTCCCCCCCAGAGGCACCGGGGAGCTGTTTTTT. Together with reference TRBV28 and TRBJ2-2, the CDR3 gives the full variable domain: DVKVTQSSRYLVKRTGEKVFLECVQDMDHENMFWYRQDPGLGLRLIYFSYDVKMKEKGDIPEGYSVSREKKERFSLILESASTNQTSMYLCASSFPPRGTGELFFGEGSRLTVL.

This rearrangement joins TRBV5-1 to TRBJ1-6; D unclear. The CDR3 extends over 15 amino acids. Germline lookup yields CDR1 SGHRS and CDR2 YFSETQ. V lost 5 bases and J lost 0, with 9 bases in between. The CDR3, as DNA: TGCGCCAGCAGACGGGAAAGCTCCTATAATTCACCCCTCCACTTT. The encoded protein is CASRRESSYNSPLHF.

This clone was observed a single time. This chain uses TRBV4-1 with TRBJ2-3; D is possibly TRBD1 (8 bases). The length of the CDR3 is 21 residues. Germline assignment: CDR1 MGHRA and CDR2 YSYEKL. The V and J ends lost 0 bases and 6 bases respectively, with 31 bases between them. As DNA, the CDR3 is TGCGCCAGCAGCCAAGAAGGCCAGGGGGCAACGGGGGAGGGCCTAAGGGATACGCAGTATTTT. Translation: CASSQEGQGATGEGLRDTQYF.

The V gene is TRBV6-5, the J gene TRBJ2-1, with D unresolved. Germline CDR1 MNHEY, CDR2 SVGAGI. CDR3 length equals 13 residues. V lost 10 bases and J lost 7, with 17 bases in between. The CDR3 sequence: CATQTLAANEQFF. The CDR3 DNA sequence: TGTGCCACCCAAACCTTAGCAGCTAATGAGCAGTTCTTC.

The rearrangement links TRBV28 to TRBJ2-2; no clear D gene. The germline V and J ends were trimmed by 4 bases and 9 bases, with 9 bases remaining between them. Germline V gene sequence: CDR1 MDHEN, CDR2 SYDVKM. The CDR3 consists of 12 residues. The CDR3 loop reads CASSSPFRELFF. CDR3 sequence (DNA): TGTGCCAGCAGTTCCCCATTTCGGGAGCTGTTTTTT.

A remark on this clone: The identical CDR3 is also encoded by other nucleotide sequences in the sample. The chain uses TRBV19 and TRBJ1-2; no clear D gene. Germline lookup yields CDR1 LNHDA and CDR2 SQIVND (reference sequence). The CDR3 contains 14 residues. With 1 base removed from V and 0 bases from J, the gap between germline ends came to 6 bases. CDR3 region: CASSIGGANYGYTF. CDR3 sequence (DNA): TGTGCCAGTAGTATAGGCGGTGCTAACTATGGCTACACCTTC.

The chain joins TRBV30 to TRBJ1-5; D is ambiguous. Looked up from germline, CDR1 is GTSNPN and CDR2 is SVGIG (reference sequence). Trimming took 2 bases from V and 4 from J, leaving 9 bases between them. CDR3 length: 13 amino acids. Here the CDR3 reads CAWSTGENQPQHF. The CDR3 coding sequence is TGTGCCTGGAGTACTGGGGAGAATCAGCCCCAGCATTTT.

This clone has only one observation. This chain joins TRBV5-1 and TRBJ2-3; D is unresolved. The V gene's germline CDR1 is SGHRS and CDR2 YFSETQ. The V end was cut by 3 bases, the J end by 8 bases, with 7 bases between. The CDR3 sequence is 11 residues long. The CDR3 is CASSSRGTQYF. The CDR3 DNA sequence: TGCGCCAGCAGCTCCAGAGGTACGCAGTATTTT.

The chain is built from TRBV29-1 and TRBJ1-1, with TRBD1 as a possible D gene (6 bases). V was pared by 4 bases and J by 0 bases, with 15 bases between. CDR1 is SQVTM, CDR2 ANQGSEA, per germline. The CDR3 sequence is 15 residues long. The CDR3 DNA follows: TGCAGCGTTGCGGGGGGCGCAACCTTGAACACTGAAGCTTTCTTT. Protein: CSVAGGATLNTEAFF.

The V and J genes are TRBV7-2 and TRBJ2-1; D might be TRBD1 (6 bases). Between the trimmed V and J ends, which lost 2 bases and 0 bases, there was a span of 14 bases. Germline CDR1 is SGHTA and CDR2 is FQGNSA. The CDR3 runs to 17 residues. The CDR3 region has the DNA TGTGCCAGCAGCTTATATCCAGGGGTCAGCTCCTACAATGAGCAGTTCTTC. Its protein product is CASSLYPGVSSYNEQFF.

The chain employs TRBV28 and TRBJ1-5, with 7 bases that match TRBD1. Germline-derived CDR1 and CDR2 are MDHEN and SYDVKM. J gave up 7 bases and V 7 bases, and 7 bases lay outside the gene matches. The CDR3 runs 13 residues. Here the CDR3 reads CASMEGGRQPQHF. In DNA form, the CDR3 reads TGTGCCAGCATGGAAGGGGGCAGACAGCCCCAGCATTTT.

This clone was observed once. V gene TRBV28 combines with J gene TRBJ2-1; 11 nucleotides line up with TRBD2. The germline V gene has CDR1 MDHEN and CDR2 SYDVKM. The CDR3 loop spans 13 amino acids. V shed 8 bases, J shed 4 bases, and the junction held 1 base outside the gene matches. The CDR3: CASGTSGYNEQFF. The DNA of the CDR3 is TGTGCCAGCGGGACTAGCGGTTACAATGAGCAGTTCTTC.

V and J are TRBV5-1 and TRBJ2-5; D unresolved. V shed 4 bases and J shed 1 base, with 14 bases lying between them. Germline V gene lookup returns CDR1 SGHRS and CDR2 YFSETQ. This CDR3 contains 15 residues. The DNA of the CDR3 is TGCGCCAGCAGCCTGCAGACACGCACCCAAGAGACCCAGTACTTC. Translated, it gives CASSLQTRTQETQYF.

The V and J genes are TRBV5-1 and TRBJ2-7; maybe TRBD1 (5 bases). CDR1 SGHRS and CDR2 YFSETQ come from the germline V gene. V lost 2 bases and J 9 bases, leaving 9 bases between the germline ends. The length of the CDR3 is 11 residues. The CDR3 reads CASSFGQGQYF. In DNA, the CDR3 is TGCGCCAGCAGCTTCGGTCAGGGGCAGTACTTC.

The J gene is TRBJ2-7, the V gene TRBV29-1; D gene ambiguous. Germline V gives CDR1 SQVTM, CDR2 ANQGSEA. There are 11 residues in the CDR3. V was trimmed by 7 bases and J by 4 bases, leaving 11 bases between them. The DNA of the CDR3 is TGCAGCGGAGGATCAGAATACGAGCAGTACTTC. Its protein product is CSGGSEYEQYF.

The chain is built from TRBV15 and TRBJ2-1; 9 nucleotides match TRBD2. V shed 1 base, J shed 7 bases, and the junction held 5 bases outside the gene matches. The V gene's germline CDR1 is LNHNV and CDR2 YYDKDF (reference sequence). This CDR3 contains 15 residues. The chain's CDR3 is CATSRVREGGNEQFF. As DNA, the CDR3 is TGTGCCACCAGCAGAGTGCGGGAGGGGGGTAATGAGCAGTTCTTC.

The chain joins TRBV14 to TRBJ2-3, with D possibly being TRBD1 (6 bases). The CDR3 sequence is 15 residues long. The ends were cut back, 4 bases at V and 5 bases at J, with 16 bases in the middle. Germline CDR1 reads SGHDN; CDR2 reads FVKESK. CDR3 sequence (DNA): TGTGCCAGCAGCCCCATCCTACAGGGCAAAGATACGCAGTATTTT. Amino acid sequence: CASSPILQGKDTQYF.

The chain is built from TRBV7-8 and TRBJ2-2, with 14 bases fitting TRBD2. Germline CDR1 and CDR2: SGHVS and FQNEAQ. The CDR3 extends over 16 amino acids. V trimming: 5 bases; J trimming: 4 bases; junction bases outside the gene matches: 3. CDR3 coding DNA: TGTGCCAGCAGCCCCGGACTAGCGGGAGGCACCGGGGAGCTGTTTTTT. Translation gives CASSPGLAGGTGELFF.